This is a list of T cell receptor beta chains from one sample in a study of T-cell reconstitution after alpha-beta-depleted transplantation in children. TCRdb reprocessed the PCR reads with MiXCR, giving one entry per CDR3 protein. The sample records about 900,000 distinct CDR3 sequences, roughly 29% being singletons. Sequencing used PBMCs, mostly from graft donor cells, obtained 360 days after TCRalphabeta/CD19-depleted stem cell transplant. The receptors stem from a boy under three years old who had a stem cell transplant for SCID, so the T cells may come from the graft donor. Both conserved end residues are part of each CDR3. The D gene is left open where the match is weak. Expanded clones are given a class, and other clones once, few, many or no size at all.

J	V	size	D	DNA	CDR3
TRBJ2-1	TRBV6-2/TRBV6-3	.	.	TGTGCCAGCAGTCTTTGGGGCACTGAGCAGTTCTTC	CASSLWGTEQFF
TRBJ2-1	TRBV20-1	few	TRBD1	TGCAGTGCTGGGGACAGGGGTTCCTACAATGAGCAGTTCTTC	CSAGDRGSYNEQFF
TRBJ2-5	TRBV7-2	.	.	TGTGCCAGCAGCCTAGGGGCGGAGTACCAAGAGACCCAGTACTTC	CASSLGAEYQETQYF
TRBJ2-2	TRBV3-1	few	TRBD2	TGTGCCAGCAGCCAAGGGAGCGGGGGCTACACCGGGGAGCTGTTTTTT	CASSQGSGGYTGELFF
TRBJ2-3	TRBV7-2	.	.	TGTGCCAGCAGCTTAGGTCCCTTCCGGGGCCGCACAGATACGCAGTATTTT	CASSLGPFRGRTDTQYF
TRBJ1-2	TRBV27	few	.	TGTGCCAGCAGTTATAAACTGGGGGGCCCCAACTATGGCTACACCTTC	CASSYKLGGPNYGYTF
TRBJ2-7	TRBV7-2	.	TRBD2	TGTGCCAGCAACACAGGACTAGCGGGTAGCTACGAGCAGTACTTC	CASNTGLAGSYEQYF
TRBJ2-5	TRBV5-5	many	.	TGTGCCAGCAGCTTGGGGGTTTTTATCCAAGAGACCCAGTACTTC	CASSLGVFIQETQYF
TRBJ2-2	TRBV24-1	.	TRBD1	TGTGCCACCAGTGAACCCGGACAGGGTCGGTTTTCCGGGGAGCTGTTTTTT	CATSEPGQGRFSGELFF
TRBJ2-2	TRBV20-1	.	TRBD1	TGCAGTGCTAGGCCCCCGGGACAGATAACCGGGGAGCTGTTTTTT	CSARPPGQITGELFF
TRBJ2-1	TRBV9	.	.	TGTGCCAGCAGTGCACAGGGTGCCGCCTACAATGAGCAGTTCTTC	CASSAQGAAYNEQFF
TRBJ1-5	TRBV11-2	few	.	TGTGCCAGCAGCCCCGGACACGCCAGCAATCAGCCCCAGCATTTT	CASSPGHASNQPQHF
TRBJ1-5	TRBV7-8	.	.	TGTGCCAGCAGCTTCAGTCCGAAGTCAGGCACCCCTTACCAGCCCCAGCATTTT	CASSFSPKSGTPYQPQHF
TRBJ2-7	TRBV5-1	few	.	TGCGCCAGCAACGAATTAGGTCCACACTCCTCTACCGAGCAGTACTTC	CASNELGPHSSTEQYF
TRBJ2-1	TRBV7-3	.	TRBD1	TGTGCCAGCAGCTTGAGGACAGGGGGGGAGAATGAGCAGTTCTTC	CASSLRTGGENEQFF
TRBJ2-7	TRBV29-1	few	TRBD2	TGCAGCGCAGGAGCGGGGTACGAGCAGTACTTC	CSAGAGYEQYF
TRBJ2-1	TRBV3-1	.	.	TGTGCCAGCAGTCTATGGAACAATGAGCAGTTCTTC	CASSLWNNEQFF
TRBJ1-5	TRBV29-1	few	.	TGCAGCGTCCCCGAAACTCTTTTCCCCAGGACAAGCAATCAGCCCCAGCATTTT	CSVPETLFPRTSNQPQHF
TRBJ1-5	TRBV12-3/TRBV12-4	.	TRBD1	TGTGCCAGCAGTCCTGGGACAGTCCGGCCCCAGCATTTT	CASSPGTVRPQHF
TRBJ1-2	TRBV9	many	.	TGTGCCAGCAGCGTAGTTGCGACAGGACCCACTCTGAGATGGGGCTACACCTTC	CASSVVATGPTLRWGYTF
TRBJ2-4	TRBV28	.	.	TGTGCCAGCAACCCAGGGGTACGGGACATTCAGTACTTC	CASNPGVRDIQYF
TRBJ2-4	TRBV29-1	.	TRBD2	TGCAGCGTCCTGGAACTAGCGGGCCTGACCAGAGCCAAAAACATTCAGTACTTC	CSVLELAGLTRAKNIQYF
TRBJ1-6	TRBV2	.	.	TGTGCCAGCAGTGATAGTAGGGCCCAGGGGTCCCTCCACTTT	CASSDSRAQGSLHF
TRBJ2-2	TRBV5-1	few	TRBD2	TGCGCCAGCAGCCTGGGGGGACTAACGAACACCGGGGAGCTGTTTTTT	CASSLGGLTNTGELFF
TRBJ2-1	TRBV21-1	few	.	TGTGCCAGCAGCAAAGGGTCATCCAATGAGCAGTTCTTC	CASSKGSSNEQFF
TRBJ2-1	TRBV4-3	few	TRBD2	TGCGCCAGCAGCCAACAGCGGGGGCCTTACAATGAGCAGTTCTTC	CASSQQRGPYNEQFF
TRBJ2-7	TRBV12-3/TRBV12-4	few	TRBD2	TGTGCCAGCAGTCCGACTAGCGGGGGCCCTGGGCAGTACTTC	CASSPTSGGPGQYF
TRBJ2-1	TRBV12-3/TRBV12-4	many	TRBD1	TGTGCCAGCAGTTTAAAAGGACAGGGGGTTCCCTTGCAGTTCTTC	CASSLKGQGVPLQFF